Following are 2 T cell receptor beta chains from one sample sequenced in a study of T cell responses to AZD1222 COVID-19 vaccine. Some clones are missing from TCRdb's copy, which holds only in-frame ones; the method was immunoSEQ multiplex PCR. The sample yields approximately 130,000 clones, roughly nine tenths seen once. The input for sequencing was peripheral blood, taken 28 days after the second AZD1222 dose. These receptors originate from an adult who received the AZD1222 COVID-19 vaccine.

The rearrangement joins TRBV5-1 to TRBJ2-2; 8 bases map to TRBD1. The CDR3 is 19 residues long. V lost 1 base, J lost 5 bases, and 16 bases stayed unmatched. Germline loops: CDR1 SGHRS, CDR2 YFSETQ. CDR3 in DNA: TGCGCCAGCAGCTTGCGACCTGGGACAGGTTTACTCTGGACCGGGGAGCTGTTTTTT. Amino acid sequence: CASSLRPGTGLLWTGELFF.

The V and J genes are TRBV27 and TRBJ2-5; D tentatively fits TRBD1 or TRBD2 (5 bases each). Looked up from germline, CDR1 is MNHEY and CDR2 is SMNVEV (reference sequence). V was clipped by 3 bases and J by 4 bases, with 12 bases between them. The CDR3 contains 14 residues. CDR3 loop: CASSFSGTGETQYF. Written as DNA, the CDR3 is TGTGCCAGCAGTTTTTCAGGGACGGGAGAGACCCAGTACTTC.